This TCR beta chain is drawn from a study of T cell responses to AZD1222 COVID-19 vaccine. Whole-study context: Some second doses came at about 4 weeks and others at about 12 weeks; these were pooled.

Overall study findings and caveats: It should be noted that donors were predominantly white British and more often female, and clonal diversity was possibly underestimated. Repertoire sampling was restricted to post-peak T cell response timepoints. Seropositive status at baseline applied to only 6 or 7 AZD1222 recipients.

The length of the CDR3 is 12 residues. CDR1 and CDR2 (germline): SNHLY, FYNNEI. V was cut by 3 bases and J by 7 bases, with 9 bases left in between. With regard to this clone: The antigen is undetermined.

Measured with immunoSEQ multiplex PCR; TCRdb has only the in-frame clones, and not every one. The sample includes 90,000 to 130,000 clones, roughly 90% of them seen just once. V gene TRBV2 combines with J gene TRBJ1-2; possible D gene TRBD1, 5 bases. The sequence was collected from an adult in good health. Sequences were derived from peripheral blood, sampled on day 0 of AZD1222 vaccination. The CDR3 spells CASSEVRAGYTF. The CDR3 coding sequence is TGTGCCAGCAGTGAGGTCAGGGCTGGCTACACCTTC. The full variable domain, in which reference TRBV2 and TRBJ1-2 provide the parts outside the CDR3, is EPEVTQTPSHQVTQMGQEVILRCVPISNHLYFYWYRQILGQKVEFLVSFYNNEISEKSEIFDDQFSVERPDGSNFTLKIRSTKLEDSAMYFCASSEVRAGYTFGSGTRLTVV.